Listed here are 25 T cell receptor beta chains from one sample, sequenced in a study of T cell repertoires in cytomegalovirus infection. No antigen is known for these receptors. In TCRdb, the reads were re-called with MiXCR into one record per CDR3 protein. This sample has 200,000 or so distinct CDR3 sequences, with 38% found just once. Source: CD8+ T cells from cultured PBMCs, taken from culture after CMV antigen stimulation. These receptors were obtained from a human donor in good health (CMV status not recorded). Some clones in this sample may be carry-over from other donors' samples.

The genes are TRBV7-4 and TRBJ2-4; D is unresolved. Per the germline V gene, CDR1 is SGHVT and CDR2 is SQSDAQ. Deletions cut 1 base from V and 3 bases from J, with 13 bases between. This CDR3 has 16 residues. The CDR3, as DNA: TGTGCCAGCAGCTTAGTTCGAACCACCGGCAAAAACATTCAGTACTTC. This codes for CASSLVRTTGKNIQYF.

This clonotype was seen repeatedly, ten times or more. The CDR3 spells CASTSDRGNSYNSPLHF. The CDR3 coding sequence is TGTGCCAGCACCTCTGACAGGGGCAACTCTTATAATTCACCCCTCCACTTT. J is TRBJ1-6 and V is TRBV6-5, with 8 bases fitting TRBD1. Losses at the gene ends were 7 bases for V and 4 bases for J; bases not matched to a gene: 12. Germline V lookup: CDR1 MNHEY, CDR2 SVGAGI. The length of the CDR3 is 17 residues.

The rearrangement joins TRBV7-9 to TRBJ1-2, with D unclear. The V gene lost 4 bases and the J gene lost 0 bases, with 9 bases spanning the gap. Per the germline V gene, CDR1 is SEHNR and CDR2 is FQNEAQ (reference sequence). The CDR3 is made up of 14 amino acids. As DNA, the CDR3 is TGTGCCAGCAGCTCGGTGTCGGCTAACTATGGCTACACCTTC. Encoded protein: CASSSVSANYGYTF. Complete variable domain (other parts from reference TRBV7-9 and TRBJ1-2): DTGVSQNPRHKITKRGQNVTFRCDPISEHNRLYWYRQTLGQGPEFLTYFQNEAQLEKSRLLSDRFSAERPKGSFSTLEIQRTEQGDSAMYLCASSSVSANYGYTFGSGTRLTVV.

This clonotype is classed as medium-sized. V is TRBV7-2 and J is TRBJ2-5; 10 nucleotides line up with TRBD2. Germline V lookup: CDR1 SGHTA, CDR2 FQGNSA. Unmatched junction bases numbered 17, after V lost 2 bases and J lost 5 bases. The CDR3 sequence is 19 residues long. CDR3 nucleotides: TGTGCCAGCAGCTTAAGAGGAGCTAGCGGGAGACCCGAAGGGGAGACCCAGTACTTC. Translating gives CASSLRGASGRPEGETQYF.

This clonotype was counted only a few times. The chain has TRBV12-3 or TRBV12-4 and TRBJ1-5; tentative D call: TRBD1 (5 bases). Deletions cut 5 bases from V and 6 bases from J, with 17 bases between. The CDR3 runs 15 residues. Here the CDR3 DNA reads TGTGCCAGCAGTGGGGGGACCGTAACCCCTCAGCCCCAGCATTTT. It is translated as CASSGGTVTPQPQHF.

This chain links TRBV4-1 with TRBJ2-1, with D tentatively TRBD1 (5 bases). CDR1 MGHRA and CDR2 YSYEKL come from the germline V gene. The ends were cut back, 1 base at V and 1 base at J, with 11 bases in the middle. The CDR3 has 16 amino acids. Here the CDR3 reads CASSQGIQVSYNEQFF. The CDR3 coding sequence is TGCGCCAGCAGCCAAGGTATACAGGTATCCTACAATGAGCAGTTCTTC.

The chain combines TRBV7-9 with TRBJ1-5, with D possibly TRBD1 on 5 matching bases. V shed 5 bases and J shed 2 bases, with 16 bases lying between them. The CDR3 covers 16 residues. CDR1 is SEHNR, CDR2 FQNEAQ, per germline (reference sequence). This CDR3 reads CASSPRGREGNQPQHF. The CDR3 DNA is TGTGCCAGCAGCCCTAGGGGCAGGGAAGGCAATCAGCCCCAGCATTTT.

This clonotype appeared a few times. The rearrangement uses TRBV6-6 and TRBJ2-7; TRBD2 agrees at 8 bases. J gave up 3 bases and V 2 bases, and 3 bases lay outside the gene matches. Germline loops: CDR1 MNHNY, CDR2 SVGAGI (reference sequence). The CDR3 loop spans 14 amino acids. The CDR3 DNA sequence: TGTGCCAGCAGTTACGGGACTAGTCTCTACGAGCAGTACTTC. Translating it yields CASSYGTSLYEQYF.

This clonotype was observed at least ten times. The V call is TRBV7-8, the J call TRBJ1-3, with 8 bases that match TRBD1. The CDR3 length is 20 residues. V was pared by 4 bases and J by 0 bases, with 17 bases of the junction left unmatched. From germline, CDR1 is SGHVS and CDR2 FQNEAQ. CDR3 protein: CASSYGRDRMKRDSGNTIYF. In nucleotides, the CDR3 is TGTGCCAGCAGCTACGGCCGGGACAGGATGAAAAGGGACTCTGGAAACACCATATATTTT.

Here the CDR3 reads CASSSYKTSGGLAGVNEQFF. The DNA of the CDR3 is TGTGCCAGCAGTTCCTATAAGACTTCTGGGGGACTAGCGGGAGTCAATGAGCAGTTCTTC. V usage is TRBV28 and J usage is TRBJ2-1; 14 nucleotides agree with TRBD2. Losses at the gene ends were 4 bases for V and 6 bases for J; bases not matched to a gene: 17. Germline lookup yields CDR1 MDHEN and CDR2 SYDVKM. The CDR3 is 20 amino acids.

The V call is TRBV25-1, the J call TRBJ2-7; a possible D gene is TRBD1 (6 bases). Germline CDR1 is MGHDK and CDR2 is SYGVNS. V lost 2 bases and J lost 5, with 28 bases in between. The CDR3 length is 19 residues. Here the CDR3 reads CASSESRGPISFRSNEQYF. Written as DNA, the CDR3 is TGTGCCAGCAGTGAAAGCAGGGGCCCTATCTCCTTTCGTTCAAACGAGCAGTACTTC.

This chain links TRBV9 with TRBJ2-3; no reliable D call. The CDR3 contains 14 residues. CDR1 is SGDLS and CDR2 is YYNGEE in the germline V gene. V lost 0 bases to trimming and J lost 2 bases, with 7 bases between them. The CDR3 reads CASSVAFFTDTQYF. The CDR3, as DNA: TGTGCCAGCAGCGTAGCTTTCTTCACAGATACGCAGTATTTT.

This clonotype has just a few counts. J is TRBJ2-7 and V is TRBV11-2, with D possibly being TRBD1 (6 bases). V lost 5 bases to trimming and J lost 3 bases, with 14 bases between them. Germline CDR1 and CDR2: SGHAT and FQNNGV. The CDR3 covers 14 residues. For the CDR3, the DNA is TGTGCCAGCAGCCGTTTTGGGGGCGGCTACGAGCAGTACTTC. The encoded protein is CASSRFGGGYEQYF.

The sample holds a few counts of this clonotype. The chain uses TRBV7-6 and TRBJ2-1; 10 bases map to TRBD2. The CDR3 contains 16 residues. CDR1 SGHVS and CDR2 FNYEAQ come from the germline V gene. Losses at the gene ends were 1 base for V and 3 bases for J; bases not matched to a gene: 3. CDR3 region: CASSLETSGIYNEQFF. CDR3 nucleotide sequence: TGTGCCAGCAGCTTAGAAACTAGCGGGATCTACAATGAGCAGTTCTTC.

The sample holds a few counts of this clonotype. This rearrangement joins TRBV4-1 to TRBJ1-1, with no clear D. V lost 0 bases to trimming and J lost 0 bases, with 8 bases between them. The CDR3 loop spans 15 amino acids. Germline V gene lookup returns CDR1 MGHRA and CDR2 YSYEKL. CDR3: CASSQDYSMNTEAFF. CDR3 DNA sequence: TGCGCCAGCAGCCAAGATTACAGCATGAACACTGAAGCTTTCTTT.

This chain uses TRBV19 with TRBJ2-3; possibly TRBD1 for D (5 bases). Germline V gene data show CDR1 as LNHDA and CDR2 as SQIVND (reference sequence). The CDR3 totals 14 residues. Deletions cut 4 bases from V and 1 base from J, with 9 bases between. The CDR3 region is CASSRLQGTDTQYF. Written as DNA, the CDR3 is TGTGCCAGTAGTAGGTTACAGGGCACAGATACGCAGTATTTT.

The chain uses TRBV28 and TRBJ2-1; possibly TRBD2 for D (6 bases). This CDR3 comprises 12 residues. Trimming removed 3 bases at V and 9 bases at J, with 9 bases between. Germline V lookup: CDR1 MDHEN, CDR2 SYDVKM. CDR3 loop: CASSFEEGEQFF. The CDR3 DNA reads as TGTGCCAGCAGTTTCGAGGAGGGTGAGCAGTTCTTC. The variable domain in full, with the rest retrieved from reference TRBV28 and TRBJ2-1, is DVKVTQSSRYLVKRTGEKVFLECVQDMDHENMFWYRQDPGLGLRLIYFSYDVKMKEKGDIPEGYSVSREKKERFSLILESASTNQTSMYLCASSFEEGEQFFGPGTRLTVL.

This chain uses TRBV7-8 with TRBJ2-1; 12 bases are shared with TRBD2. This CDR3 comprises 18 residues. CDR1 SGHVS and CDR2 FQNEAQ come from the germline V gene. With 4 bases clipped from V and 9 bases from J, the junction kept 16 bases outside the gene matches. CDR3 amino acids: CASSSRPRTSGKTAEQFF. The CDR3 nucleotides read TGTGCCAGCAGCTCCCGACCACGGACTAGCGGGAAGACGGCTGAGCAGTTCTTC.

The CDR3 DNA sequence: TGTGCCAGCAGCCAAGGGACAGGGGGTGAGGAGCAGTTCTTC. It is translated as CASSQGTGGEEQFF. The chain uses TRBV7-8 and TRBJ2-1; 11 bases are shared with TRBD1. Germline CDR1 SGHVS, CDR2 FQNEAQ. The CDR3 has 14 amino acids. With V trimmed by 5 bases and J by 10 bases, 7 bases remained unmatched.

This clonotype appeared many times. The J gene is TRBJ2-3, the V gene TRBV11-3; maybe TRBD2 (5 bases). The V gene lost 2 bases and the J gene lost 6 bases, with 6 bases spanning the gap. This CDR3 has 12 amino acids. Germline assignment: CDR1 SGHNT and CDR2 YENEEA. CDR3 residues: CASSLSGDTQYF. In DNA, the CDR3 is TGTGCCAGCAGCTTAAGCGGCGATACGCAGTATTTT.

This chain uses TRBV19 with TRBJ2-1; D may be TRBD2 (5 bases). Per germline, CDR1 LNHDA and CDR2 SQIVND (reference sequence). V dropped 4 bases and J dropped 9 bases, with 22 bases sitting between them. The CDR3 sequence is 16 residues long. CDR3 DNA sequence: TGTGCCAGTAGTAGGTCCCCTTTCGTATTGCGGGCTGAGCAGTTCTTC. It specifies CASSRSPFVLRAEQFF. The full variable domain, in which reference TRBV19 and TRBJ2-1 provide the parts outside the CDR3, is DGGITQSPKYLFRKEGQNVTLSCEQNLNHDAMYWYRQDPGQGLRLIYYSQIVNDFQKGDIAEGYSVSREKKESFPLTVTSAQKNPTAFYLCASSRSPFVLRAEQFFGPGTRLTVL.

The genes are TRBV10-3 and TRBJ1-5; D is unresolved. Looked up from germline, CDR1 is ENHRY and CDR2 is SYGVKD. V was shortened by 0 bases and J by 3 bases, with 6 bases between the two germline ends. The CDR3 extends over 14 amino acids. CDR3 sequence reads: CAISESGLNQPQHF. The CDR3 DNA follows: TGTGCCATCAGTGAGTCGGGCCTCAATCAGCCCCAGCATTTT.

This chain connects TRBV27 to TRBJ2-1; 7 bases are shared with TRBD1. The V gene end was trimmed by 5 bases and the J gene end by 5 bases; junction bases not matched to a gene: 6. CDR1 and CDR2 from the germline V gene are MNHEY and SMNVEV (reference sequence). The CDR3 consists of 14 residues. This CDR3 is CASSLTGAHNEQFF. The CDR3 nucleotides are TGTGCCAGCAGTCTTACAGGGGCCCACAATGAGCAGTTCTTC.

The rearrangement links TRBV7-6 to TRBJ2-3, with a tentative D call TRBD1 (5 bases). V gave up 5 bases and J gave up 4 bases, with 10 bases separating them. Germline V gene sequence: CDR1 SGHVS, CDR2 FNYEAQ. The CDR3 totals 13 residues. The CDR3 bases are TGTGCCAGCAGCCTAGGGGTCTCAGATACGCAGTATTTT. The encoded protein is CASSLGVSDTQYF.

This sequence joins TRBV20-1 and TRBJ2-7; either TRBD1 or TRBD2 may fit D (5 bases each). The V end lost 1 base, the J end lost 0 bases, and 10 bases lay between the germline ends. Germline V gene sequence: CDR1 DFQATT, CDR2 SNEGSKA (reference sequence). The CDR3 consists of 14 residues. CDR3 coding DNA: TGCAGTGCTAGAGCCCCAGGGAGCTCCTACGAGCAGTACTTC. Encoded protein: CSARAPGSSYEQYF.